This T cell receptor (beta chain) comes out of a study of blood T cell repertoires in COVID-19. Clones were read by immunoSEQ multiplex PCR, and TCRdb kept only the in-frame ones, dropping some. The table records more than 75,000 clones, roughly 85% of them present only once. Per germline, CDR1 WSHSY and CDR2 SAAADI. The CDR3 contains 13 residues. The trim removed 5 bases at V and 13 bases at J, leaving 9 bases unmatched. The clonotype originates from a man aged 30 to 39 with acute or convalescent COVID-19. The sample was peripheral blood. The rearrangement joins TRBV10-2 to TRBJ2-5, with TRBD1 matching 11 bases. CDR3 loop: CASSSGQGERGYF. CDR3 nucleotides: TGCGCCAGCAGTTCGGGACAGGGGGAGAGAGGGTACTTC.